This TCR beta chain came from a study of blood T cell repertoires in COVID-19 (dated by TCRdb to 2018 to 2021). Looking at the study overall: Collaborator samples came from the United States, Italy and Spain and covered acute and convalescent phases of COVID-19. Where available, HLA class I and class II types were taken from metadata supplied by the sample provider and were not determined by assay-based typing. Deeply sampled blood TCRbeta repertoires from subjects exposed to, actively infected with, or recovered from COVID-19 were included in the dataset. The material from the prospective study consisted of cDNA or gDNA derived from T cells, B-cell-depleted T cells, or PBMCs. A freely available public database, intended as a resource for researchers studying the immune response to SARS-CoV-2, is where the repertoires were released. Sample metadata almost always included a de-identified subject ID, COVID-19 status, age in years and sex. Samples were obtained from the ongoing ImmuneRACE study (first 160 participants) and from 1,200 or so subjects provided by 6 global collaborators. The investigation overall reported the following: The quantity of clinical and demographic metadata differed by source and by participant and was supplied without curation.

TCRbeta CDR3 regions were amplified from genomic DNA by means of the immunoSEQ Assay, a bias-controlled multiplex PCR. The authors' pipeline ran thus. Within the assay, amplification of reference gene primers was used to estimate how many nucleated cells each sample contained. Sequence reads were collapsed and filtered to measure the absolute abundance of every unique TCRbeta CDR3 rearrangement. For each sample, productive Simpson clonality was calculated as the square root of Simpson's diversity index over productive rearrangements. TCRdb took over this immuneACCESS table, retaining in-frame rearrangements with V and J assigned. Such tables are incomplete; in checked studies, under half of the missing clones stem from an unresolved V gene, and the remainder is unexplained. That table furnishes V, J and clone size, whereas the DNA furnished D and trimming. The sample table holds about 130,000 clones, of which roughly 79% were seen once. Approximately 11% of the sample belongs to the ten largest clones.

Collaborating institutions collected whole blood in K2EDTA tubes following their own protocols. For TCRbeta analysis, collaborators shipped samples as frozen whole blood, isolated PBMCs, or DNA extracted from either of those sample types. A word on this clone: Its target antigen remains unknown. No base-level quality is on record; no much larger clone is a single base apart.

The CDR3 starts with the cysteine, ends with the phenylalanine, and has 15 residues. Just the 45-base CDR3 DNA is kept, in frame starting at base 1. The trim is 1 base for V and 3 bases for J, with a gap of 15 bases between the germline ends. Via the germline V gene, CDR1 is SQVTM and CDR2 ANQGSEA. The chain couples TRBV29-1 to TRBJ1-2; TRBD1 is possibly the D segment (6 matching bases). Sequenced: peripheral blood. The TCR was taken from a human donor in a cohort sampled during active COVID-19. The nucleotides are TGCAGCGTTGAAGTCCCAGGGGTGAGCCACTATGGCTACACCTTC. Translated, this gives CSVEVPGVSHYGYTF.